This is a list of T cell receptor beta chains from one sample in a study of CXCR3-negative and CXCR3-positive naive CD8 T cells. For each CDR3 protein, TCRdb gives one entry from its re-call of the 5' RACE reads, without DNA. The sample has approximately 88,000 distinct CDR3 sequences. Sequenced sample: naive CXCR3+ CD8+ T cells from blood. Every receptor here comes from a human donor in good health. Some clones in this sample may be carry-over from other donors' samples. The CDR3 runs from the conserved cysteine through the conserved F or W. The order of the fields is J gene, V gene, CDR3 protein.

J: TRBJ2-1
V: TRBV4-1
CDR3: CASSPWANSYNEQFF

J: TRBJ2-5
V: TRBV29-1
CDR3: CSVEDPRGGSFQETQYF

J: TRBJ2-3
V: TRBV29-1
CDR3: CSVVGAPDTQYF

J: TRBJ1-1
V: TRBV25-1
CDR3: CASSLQGDGTEAFF

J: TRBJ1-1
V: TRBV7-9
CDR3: CASSAGTDMNTEAFF

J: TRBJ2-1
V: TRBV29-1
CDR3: CSAEGTSGANEQFF

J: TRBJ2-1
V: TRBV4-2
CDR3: CASSQEGGGPNNEQFF

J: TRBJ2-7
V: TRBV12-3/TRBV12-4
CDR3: CASSSGGTYEQYF

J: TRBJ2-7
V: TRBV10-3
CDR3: CAINIGQGHEQYF

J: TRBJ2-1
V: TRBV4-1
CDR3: CASSLVAQGEEFF